The sequence of this T cell receptor beta chain was determined in a study of shared clonotypes between healthy human individuals (dated by TCRdb to about 2020). Regarding the research as a whole: The cohort comprised a couple of women and a few men aged 18 to 49 years. Leukapheresis yielded between about 0.94 and 8.9 billion PBMCs per donor. To estimate repertoire size and how much clonotype sharing occurs between individuals, the study deeply sequenced the blood TCR repertoires of 4 to 6 healthy adults. Different laboratories and diverse techniques were used to prepare libraries and sequence TCR repertoires, to increase sequencing depth and limit assay-specific biases. For each donor, three plates each were used for CD4 naive and CD4 memory, two plates were used for CD8 naive, and one plate was used for CD8 memory. Summary of the overall study and its limitations: Because the study included a small number of donors, the genetic and exposure-history diversity represented was limited. Pairwise subsampling led to the expectation that sequencing depth would affect the degree of clonotype sharing among donors. Even with the large sequencing depth, rarefaction of the sorted-subset datasets indicated that sequencing was incomplete. Sampling was limited to blood, and TCR repertoires in tissue likely differ from TCR repertoires in blood. When several donors were compared, the shared fraction of clonotypes was about 5% for naive CD4, around 3.5% for naive CD8, 2.3% for memory CD4, and approximately 0.4% for memory CD8. Larger estimated clonotype richness was generally found for naive subsets than for memory subsets. Compared with non-shared clonotypes, clonotypes shared by all four sorted-subset donors had higher generation probabilities.

CD8 naive samples consisted of CD45RO-negative cells that were positively selected for CCR7, yielding a CD45RA+CCR7+ population without TemRA cells. The donors were healthy, HIV-negative adults who had no recently reported acute infections or vaccinations. All donors were Caucasian adults living in Nashville, Tennessee, USA. Blood was collected by leukapheresis, and PBMCs were isolated by Ficoll-Histopaque density gradient centrifugation and then cryopreserved in liquid nitrogen vapor phase. Analytical flow cytometry was used to check the purity and quantity of every magnetically sorted T cell population. Each sorted fraction had its genomic DNA isolated and then quantified by UV absorbance on a Nanodrop 2000c. TCR CDR3 regions were amplified from genomic DNA by multiplex PCR using the deep immunoSEQ assay. For each cell subset, the extracted genomic DNA was distributed evenly across all wells of several immunoSEQ 96-well plates, and each plate served as one replicate. Each replicate PCR for sorted subsets received roughly 0.2 ug genomic DNA, equal to 30,000 or so T cell genomes. Purified libraries were quantified with a Qubit 3.0 fluorometer, sized on a Bioanalyzer 2100, and re-quantified with the KAPA Library Quantification kit. Every immunoSEQ 96-well plate was sequenced on a dedicated single-read 150-cycle Illumina NextSeq 550 flow cell. Per the source publication's procedure: Because only junctional sequences without quality scores were contained in the immunoSEQ output, filtering matching that applied to full-length reads could not be performed. To assign V/J genes and CDR3, sequences were annotated against IMGT germline references using PyIR, a Python wrapper for IgBLAST v1.9. Reads were removed for weak V/J assignments (E-value above 1e-6), missing CDR3, stop codons, out-of-frame junctions, or ambiguous translated residues. V3J clonotypes were defined by identical inferred V gene, J gene, and CDR3 amino acid sequence. The percentage overlap between two repertoires was calculated by dividing the number of shared unique clonotypes by the size of the smaller repertoire. Richness of each repertoire was evaluated using RTK rarefaction, the Chao1 estimator, and Recon v2.1 estimates of unobserved clonotypes. Generation probabilities were computed with OLGA for all TCRbeta clonotypes obtained by the gDNA method from four donors. TCRdb limited this immuneACCESS table to in-frame rearrangements with V and J called. A share of clones is missing; checked studies link under half to unresolved V genes, and the rest is unexplained. That table is the source of V, J and clone size, and D and trimming were worked out from the DNA. This sample holds about 2 million clones; around 96% were observed only once. Roughly 1.1% of the sample goes to the ten largest clones.

In the case of this clone: The antigen this receptor binds is unknown. No clone much larger than this one lies a single base away; base qualities are absent.

Sequences were obtained from naive CD8+ T cells sorted from blood. Read against the paper, the sample's cell subset or site label means: CD45RA+CCR7+. This receptor was obtained from a man between 18 and 35 years old in good health.

CDR3 loop: CATSDTNSYEQYF. The DNA sequence follows: TGTGCCACCTCAGACACGAACTCCTACGAGCAGTACTTC. The chain is made from TRBV15 and TRBJ2-7, with no confidently assigned D gene. There are 13 amino acids in the CDR3, from cysteine to phenylalanine inclusive. The only DNA kept is the CDR3, 39 bases in frame from the first base. V sheds 8 bases and J sheds 0 bases, leaving 11 bases between their ends. Reading the germline V gene (reference sequence) gives CDR1 LNHNV and CDR2 YYDKDF. Supplemented by the reference TRBV15 and TRBJ2-7 proteins around the CDR3, the complete variable domain is DAMVIQNPRYQVTQFGKPVTLSCSQTLNHNVMYWYQQKSSQAPKLLFHYYDKDFNNEADTPDNFQSRRPNTSFCFLDIRSPGLGDTAMYLCATSDTNSYEQYFGPGTRLTVT.